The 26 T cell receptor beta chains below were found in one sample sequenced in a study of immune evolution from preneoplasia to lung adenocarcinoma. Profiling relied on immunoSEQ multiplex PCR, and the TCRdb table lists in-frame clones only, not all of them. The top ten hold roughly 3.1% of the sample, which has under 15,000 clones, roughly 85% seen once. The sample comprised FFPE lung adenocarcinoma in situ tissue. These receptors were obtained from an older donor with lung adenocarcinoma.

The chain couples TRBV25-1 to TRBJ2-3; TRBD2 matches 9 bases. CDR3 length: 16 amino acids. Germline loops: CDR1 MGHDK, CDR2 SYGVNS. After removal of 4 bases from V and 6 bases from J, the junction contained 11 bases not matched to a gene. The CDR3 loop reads CASSVLTSGPTDTQYF. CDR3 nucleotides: TGTGCCAGCAGTGTACTGACTAGCGGCCCCACGGATACGCAGTATTTT.

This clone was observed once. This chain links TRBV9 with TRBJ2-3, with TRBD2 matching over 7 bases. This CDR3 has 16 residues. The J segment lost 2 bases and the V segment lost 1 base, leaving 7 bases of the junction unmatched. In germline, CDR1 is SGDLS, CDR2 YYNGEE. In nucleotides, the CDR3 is TGTGCCAGCAGCGTAAGTAGCGGGCAAGTCACAGATACGCAGTATTTT. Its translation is CASSVSSGQVTDTQYF.

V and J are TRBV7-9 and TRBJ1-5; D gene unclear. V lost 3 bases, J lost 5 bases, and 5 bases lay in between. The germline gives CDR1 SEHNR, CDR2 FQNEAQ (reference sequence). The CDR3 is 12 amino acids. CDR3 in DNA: TGTGCCAGCAGCTTCGGGGATCAGCCCCAGCATTTT. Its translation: CASSFGDQPQHF.

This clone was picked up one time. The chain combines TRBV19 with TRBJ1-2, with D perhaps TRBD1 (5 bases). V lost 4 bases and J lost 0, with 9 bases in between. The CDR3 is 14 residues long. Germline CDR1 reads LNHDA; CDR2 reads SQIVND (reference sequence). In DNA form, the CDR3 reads TGTGCCAGTAGTAGGGACGGAGCTAACTATGGCTACACCTTC. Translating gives CASSRDGANYGYTF.

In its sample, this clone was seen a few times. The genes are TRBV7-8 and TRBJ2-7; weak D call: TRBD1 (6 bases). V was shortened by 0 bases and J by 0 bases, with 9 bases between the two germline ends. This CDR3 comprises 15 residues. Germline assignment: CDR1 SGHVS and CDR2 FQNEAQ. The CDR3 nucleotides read TGTGCCAGCAGCTTAGCGGACAGCAACTCCTACGAGCAGTACTTC. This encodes CASSLADSNSYEQYF.

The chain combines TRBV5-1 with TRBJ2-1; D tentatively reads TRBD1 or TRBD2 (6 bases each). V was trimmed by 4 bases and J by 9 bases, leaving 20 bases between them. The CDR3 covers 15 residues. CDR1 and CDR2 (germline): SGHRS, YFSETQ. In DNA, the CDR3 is TGCGCCAGCAGCGGCGGACAAGGGGGGACGGGTGAGCAGTTCTTC. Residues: CASSGGQGGTGEQFF.

The CDR3 region has the DNA TGTGCCAGCAGTGATGTCAGGGGGACCGGGGAGCTGTTTTTT. Its translation: CASSDVRGTGELFF. The chain is built from TRBV2 and TRBJ2-2, with TRBD1 matching 7 bases. The J segment lost 5 bases and the V segment lost 3 bases, leaving 3 bases of the junction unmatched. This CDR3 is built from 14 residues. Germline V gene lookup returns CDR1 SNHLY and CDR2 FYNNEI.

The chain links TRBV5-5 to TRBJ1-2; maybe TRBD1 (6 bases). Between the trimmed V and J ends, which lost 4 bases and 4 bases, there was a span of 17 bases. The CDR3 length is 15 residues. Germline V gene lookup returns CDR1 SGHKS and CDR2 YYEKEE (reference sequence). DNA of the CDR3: TGTGCCAGCAGCCCATCAGGGGCGTCAGTCTATGGCTACACCTTC. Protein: CASSPSGASVYGYTF.

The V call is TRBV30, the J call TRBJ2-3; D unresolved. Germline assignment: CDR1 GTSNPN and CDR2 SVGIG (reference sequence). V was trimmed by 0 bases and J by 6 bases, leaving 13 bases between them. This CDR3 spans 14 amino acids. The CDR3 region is CAWSVFGPVDTQYF. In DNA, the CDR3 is TGTGCCTGGAGTGTATTCGGCCCGGTCGATACGCAGTATTTT.

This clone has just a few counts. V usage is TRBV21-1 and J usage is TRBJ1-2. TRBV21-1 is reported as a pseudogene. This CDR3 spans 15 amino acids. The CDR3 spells CASSKVEPETYGYTF. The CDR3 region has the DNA TGTGCCAGCAGCAAAGTTGAGCCGGAAACCTATGGCTACACCTTC.

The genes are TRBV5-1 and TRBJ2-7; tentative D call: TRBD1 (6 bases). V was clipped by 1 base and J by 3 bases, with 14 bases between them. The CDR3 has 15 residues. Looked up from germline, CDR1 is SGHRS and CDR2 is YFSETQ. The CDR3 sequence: CASSLSYDRFYEQYF. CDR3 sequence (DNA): TGCGCCAGCAGCTTGTCATACGACAGGTTCTACGAGCAGTACTTC.

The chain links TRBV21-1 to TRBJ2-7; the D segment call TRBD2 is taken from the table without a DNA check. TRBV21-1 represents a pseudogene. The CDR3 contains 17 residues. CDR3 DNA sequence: TGTGCCAGCAGCAAAGCGCTCGGGCTAGCCCCATCCTACGAGCAGTACTTC. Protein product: CASSKALGLAPSYEQYF.

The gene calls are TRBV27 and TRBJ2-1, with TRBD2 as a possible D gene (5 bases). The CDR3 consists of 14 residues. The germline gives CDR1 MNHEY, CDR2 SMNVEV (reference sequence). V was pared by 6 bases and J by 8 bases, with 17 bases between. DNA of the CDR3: TGTGCCAGCAGCCCGCGGAGGAGACTGGATGAGCAGTTCTTC. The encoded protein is CASSPRRRLDEQFF.

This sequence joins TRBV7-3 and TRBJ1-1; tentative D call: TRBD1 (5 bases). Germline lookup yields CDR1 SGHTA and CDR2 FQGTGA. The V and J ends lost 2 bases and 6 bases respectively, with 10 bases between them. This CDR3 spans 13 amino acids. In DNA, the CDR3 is TGTGCCAGCAGCTTAGTTCGAGGGGCTGAAGCTTTCTTT. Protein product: CASSLVRGAEAFF.

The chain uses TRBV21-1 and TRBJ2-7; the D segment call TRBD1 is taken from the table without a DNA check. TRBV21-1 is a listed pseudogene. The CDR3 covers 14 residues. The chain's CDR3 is CASSKETVSYEQYF. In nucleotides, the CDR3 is TGTGCCAGCAGCAAAGAAACAGTATCCTACGAGCAGTACTTC.

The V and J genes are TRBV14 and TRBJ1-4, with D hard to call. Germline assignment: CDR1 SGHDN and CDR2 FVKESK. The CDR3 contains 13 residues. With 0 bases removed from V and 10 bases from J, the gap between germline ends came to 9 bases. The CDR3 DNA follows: TGTGCCAGCAGCCAAGATCTGAGTGGAAAACTGTTTTTT. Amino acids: CASSQDLSGKLFF.

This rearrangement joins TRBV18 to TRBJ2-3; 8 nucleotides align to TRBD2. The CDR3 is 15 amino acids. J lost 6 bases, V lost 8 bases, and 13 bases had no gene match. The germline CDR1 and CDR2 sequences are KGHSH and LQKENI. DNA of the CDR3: TGTGCCAGCGGGACTAGTTTCCGTATACTCGATACGCAGTATTTT. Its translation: CASGTSFRILDTQYF.

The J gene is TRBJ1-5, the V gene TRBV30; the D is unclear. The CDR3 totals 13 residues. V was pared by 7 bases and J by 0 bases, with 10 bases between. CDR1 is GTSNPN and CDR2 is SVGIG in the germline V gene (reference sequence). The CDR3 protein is CAFTKGSNQPQHF. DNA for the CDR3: TGTGCCTTTACGAAGGGTAGCAATCAGCCCCAGCATTTT.

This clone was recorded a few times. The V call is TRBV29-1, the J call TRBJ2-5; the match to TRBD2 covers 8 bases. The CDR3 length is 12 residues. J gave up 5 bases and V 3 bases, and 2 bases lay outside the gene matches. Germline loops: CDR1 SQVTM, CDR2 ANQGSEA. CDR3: CSVEGGGETQYF. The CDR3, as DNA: TGCAGCGTTGAGGGCGGGGGGGAGACCCAGTACTTC. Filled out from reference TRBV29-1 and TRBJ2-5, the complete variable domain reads SAVISQKPSRDICQRGTSLTIQCQVDSQVTMMFWYRQQPGQSLTLIATANQGSEATYESGFVIDKFPISRPNLTFSTLTVSNMSPEDSSIYLCSVEGGGETQYFGPGTRLLVL.

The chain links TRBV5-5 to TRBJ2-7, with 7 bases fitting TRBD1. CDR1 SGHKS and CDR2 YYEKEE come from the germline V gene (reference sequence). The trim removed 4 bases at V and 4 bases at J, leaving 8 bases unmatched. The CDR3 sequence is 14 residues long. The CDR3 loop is CASSIGQVGYEQYF. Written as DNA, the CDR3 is TGTGCCAGCAGCATAGGACAGGTGGGGTACGAGCAGTACTTC. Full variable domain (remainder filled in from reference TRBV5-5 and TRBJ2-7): DAGVTQSPTHLIKTRGQQVTLRCSPISGHKSVSWYQQVLGQGPQFIFQYYEKEERGRGNFPDRFSARQFPNYSSELNVNALLLGDSALYLCASSIGQVGYEQYFGPGTRLTVT.

CDR3 loop: CASSQDLETDGYTF. CDR3 DNA: TGCGCCAGCAGCCAAGATCTGGAGACAGATGGCTACACCTTC. The chain combines TRBV4-3 with TRBJ1-2; D might be TRBD1 (5 bases). Deletions cut 0 bases from V and 6 bases from J, with 11 bases between. The length of the CDR3 is 14 residues. CDR1 is LGHNA, CDR2 YSLEER, per germline.

CDR3 amino acids: CSVEIWRSNEQFF. The CDR3 DNA reads as TGCAGCGTTGAAATATGGCGGTCCAATGAGCAGTTCTTC. This chain links TRBV29-1 with TRBJ2-1; no firm D call. This CDR3 spans 13 amino acids. In germline, CDR1 is SQVTM, CDR2 ANQGSEA. V was trimmed by 2 bases and J by 6 bases, leaving 11 bases between them.

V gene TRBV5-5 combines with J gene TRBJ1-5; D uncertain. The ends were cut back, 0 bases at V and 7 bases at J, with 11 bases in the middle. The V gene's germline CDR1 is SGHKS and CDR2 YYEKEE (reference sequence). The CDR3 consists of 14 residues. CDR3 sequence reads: CASSLAPTGQPQHF. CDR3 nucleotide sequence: TGTGCCAGCAGCTTGGCCCCGACTGGCCAGCCCCAGCATTTT.

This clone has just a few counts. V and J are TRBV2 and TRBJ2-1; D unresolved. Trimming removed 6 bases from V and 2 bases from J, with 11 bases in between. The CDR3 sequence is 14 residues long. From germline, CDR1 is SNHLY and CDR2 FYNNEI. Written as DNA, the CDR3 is TGTGCCAGCAGCTCCTTCGGTCCCTACAATGAGCAGTTCTTC. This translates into CASSSFGPYNEQFF.

CDR3 region: CASSYGGSTGRQYF. Written as DNA, the CDR3 is TGTGCCAGCAGTTATGGGGGGTCGACAGGGAGGCAGTACTTC. The chain carries TRBV6-5 and TRBJ2-4, with D possibly being TRBD1 (7 bases). The V and J ends lost 3 bases and 13 bases respectively, with 19 bases between them. CDR3 length: 14 amino acids. Per germline, CDR1 MNHEY and CDR2 SVGAGI.

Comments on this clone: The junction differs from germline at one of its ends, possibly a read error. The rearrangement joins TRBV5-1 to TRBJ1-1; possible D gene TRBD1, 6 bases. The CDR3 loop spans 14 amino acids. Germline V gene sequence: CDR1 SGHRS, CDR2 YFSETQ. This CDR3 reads CASRLRGAGTEAFF. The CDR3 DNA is TGCGCCAGCCGCTTACGGGGGGCGGGCACTGAAGCTTTCTTT.